One and the same sample provided the 27 T cell receptor beta chains below, sequenced in a study of blood T cell repertoires in COVID-19. Generated by immunoSEQ multiplex PCR, the TCRdb table keeps only in-frame clones and is missing some. The repertoire consists of around 340,000 clones, with 65% to 90% occurring once and the leading ten covering approximately 4.4%. Sequencing was done on a sample of PBMCs or T cells enriched from blood (not recorded which). The source of these receptors is a woman between 40 and 50 years old with acute COVID-19.

The rearrangement joins TRBV10-1 to TRBJ1-3; 8 bases are shared with TRBD1. Germline values: CDR1 WNHNN, CDR2 SYGVQD (reference sequence). The CDR3 sequence is 11 residues long. J was trimmed by 8 bases and V by 6 bases; bases with no gene match: 0. The CDR3 loop is CASRQGDTIYF. CDR3 bases: TGCGCCAGCAGACAGGGGGACACCATATATTTT.

The chain couples TRBV10-3 to TRBJ2-7, with unresolved D. Looked up from germline, CDR1 is ENHRY and CDR2 is SYGVKD. V lost 3 bases and J 3 bases, leaving 9 bases between the germline ends. The CDR3 runs 13 residues. CDR3 coding DNA: TGTGCCATCAGTGACATTCCCAACTACGAGCAGTACTTC. Encoded protein: CAISDIPNYEQYF.

This chain joins TRBV29-1 and TRBJ2-7; 7 positions match TRBD1. With V trimmed by 1 base and J by 3 bases, 6 bases remained unmatched. CDR1 and CDR2 from the germline V gene are SQVTM and ANQGSEA. The CDR3 is made up of 14 amino acids. In nucleotides, the CDR3 is TGCAGCGTTGAAGGTGAAGGGGGCAACTACGAGCAGTACTTC. Its translation: CSVEGEGGNYEQYF.

This clone appeared a few times. The CDR3 coding sequence is TGTGCCAGCAGCGTACAGGGAAGGGCCTACAATGAGCAGTTCTTC. Encoded protein: CASSVQGRAYNEQFF. The gene calls are TRBV9 and TRBJ2-1; D is possibly TRBD1 (5 bases). Trimming shortened V by 1 base and J by 2 bases, and 10 bases separated the two germline ends. Germline assignment: CDR1 SGDLS and CDR2 YYNGEE. The CDR3 extends over 15 amino acids.

This chain connects TRBV24-1 to TRBJ1-4; D ambiguous. The CDR3 is made up of 13 amino acids. Germline CDR1 reads KGHDR; CDR2 reads SFDVKD. V was trimmed by 5 bases and J by 10 bases, leaving 13 bases between them. The CDR3 region has the DNA TGTGCCACCAGTGGAGACAACGAGGGAAAACTGTTTTTT. It specifies CATSGDNEGKLFF.

In regard to this clone: The same CDR3 is also encoded by other DNA sequences in this sample. The rearrangement joins TRBV2 to TRBJ1-5, with D uncertain. CDR3 length: 15 residues. The germline V gene has CDR1 SNHLY and CDR2 FYNNEI. Trimming left V 2 bases short and J 0 bases short, with 8 bases between. The CDR3 spells CASSESGYSNQPQHF. CDR3 nucleotides: TGTGCCAGCAGTGAAAGCGGCTATAGCAATCAGCCCCAGCATTTT.

This sequence joins TRBV18 and TRBJ1-2; 7 bases line up with TRBD1. Germline V gene lookup returns CDR1 KGHSH and CDR2 LQKENI. This CDR3 has 12 residues. J was trimmed by 7 bases and V by 5 bases; bases with no gene match: 4. This CDR3 reads CASSEDRVGYTF. CDR3 in DNA: TGTGCCAGCTCAGAAGACAGGGTTGGCTACACCTTC.

The rearrangement joins TRBV28 to TRBJ2-7; 11 bases align to TRBD2. Germline V gene sequence: CDR1 MDHEN, CDR2 SYDVKM. V lost 5 bases, J lost 5 bases, and 8 bases stayed unmatched. This CDR3 contains 15 residues. In DNA form, the CDR3 reads TGTGCCAGCAGTCCAACGACTAGCGGGAACCACGAGCAGTACTTC. Amino acid sequence: CASSPTTSGNHEQYF.

CDR3 protein: CASHQGQGPDTQYF. As DNA, the CDR3 is TGTGCCAGCCACCAGGGACAGGGACCAGATACGCAGTATTTT. This chain joins TRBV2 and TRBJ2-3; 9 nucleotides align to TRBD1. Per germline, CDR1 SNHLY and CDR2 FYNNEI. With 8 bases clipped from V and 4 bases from J, the junction kept 7 bases outside the gene matches. CDR3 length: 14 residues.

The chain joins TRBV19 to TRBJ1-5; D is perhaps TRBD1 (5 bases). CDR1 and CDR2 from the germline V gene are LNHDA and SQIVND (reference sequence). The V and J ends lost 5 bases and 10 bases respectively, with 21 bases between them. The CDR3 sequence is 15 residues long. CDR3 sequence (DNA): TGTGCCAGTAGTGATACGGACCAGGGAACAGGTCCCCAGCATTTT. Amino acid sequence: CASSDTDQGTGPQHF.

The chain is built from TRBV5-3 and TRBJ2-1; TRBD2 matches at 8 bases. TRBV5-3 qualifies as an ORF whose function is uncertain. V lost 0 bases and J lost 9; bases outside the gene matches: 8. The CDR3 extends over 15 amino acids. CDR3 nucleotides: TGTGCCAGAAGCTTGGAACCAAGGACTAGCAGTGAGCAGTTCTTC. Its translation is CARSLEPRTSSEQFF.

The chain links TRBV5-6 to TRBJ2-7; 7 bases map to TRBD2. V shed 2 bases and J 3 bases; nucleotides not matched to a gene: 11. This CDR3 contains 16 residues. Germline-derived CDR1 and CDR2 are SGHDT and YYEEEE. DNA for the CDR3: TGTGCCAGCAGCTTCCCGGGGCGGGAGAGTGTCTACGAGCAGTACTTC. It is translated as CASSFPGRESVYEQYF. Full variable domain (missing parts from reference TRBV5-6 and TRBJ2-7): DAGVTQSPTHLIKTRGQQVTLRCSPKSGHDTVSWYQQALGQGPQFIFQYYEEEERQRGNFPDRFSGHQFPNYSSELNVNALLLGDSALYLCASSFPGRESVYEQYFGPGTRLTVT.

The chain links TRBV7-9 to TRBJ2-3; 9 bases agree with TRBD2. CDR3 length: 17 residues. CDR1 and CDR2 from the germline V gene are SEHNR and FQNEAQ (reference sequence). The V and J ends lost 4 bases and 5 bases, in that order; junction bases with no gene match: 13. CDR3 DNA: TGTGCCAGCAGCTCGCATCCTCTAGCGGGGCAGGGAGATACGCAGTATTTT. The encoded protein is CASSSHPLAGQGDTQYF.

This clone appeared once. The chain couples TRBV7-2 to TRBJ2-1; D is possibly TRBD2 (6 bases). Trimming pared 5 bases from V and 9 bases from J, leaving 17 bases between. The CDR3 covers 14 residues. The germline V gene encodes CDR1 SGHTA and CDR2 FQGNSA. The CDR3 reads CASSIAFREVEQFF. The CDR3 DNA sequence: TGTGCCAGCAGCATCGCGTTCAGGGAGGTTGAGCAGTTCTTC. The full variable domain, with the rest looked up from reference TRBV7-2 and TRBJ2-1, is GAGVSQSPSNKVTEKGKDVELRCDPISGHTALYWYRQSLGQGLEFLIYFQGNSAPDKSGLPSDRFSAERTGGSVSTLTIQRTQQEDSAVYLCASSIAFREVEQFFGPGTRLTVL.

This sequence joins TRBV14 and TRBJ2-5, with 7 bases fitting TRBD2. Trimming at V came to 4 bases and at J to 1 base, leaving 12 bases not matched to a gene. The CDR3 sequence is 17 residues long. Germline lookup yields CDR1 SGHDN and CDR2 FVKESK. CDR3 sequence (DNA): TGTGCCAGCAGCCCCGACTGGACTAGTTTAAGCCAAGAGACCCAGTACTTC. Translation gives CASSPDWTSLSQETQYF. The variable domain in full, with the rest retrieved from reference TRBV14 and TRBJ2-5, is EAGVTQFPSHSVIEKGQTVTLRCDPISGHDNLYWYRRVMGKEIKFLLHFVKESKQDESGMPNNRFLAERTGGTYSTLKVQPAELEDSGVYFCASSPDWTSLSQETQYFGPGTRLLVL.

The rearrangement links TRBV4-1 to TRBJ1-3; 7 bases fit TRBD1. CDR3 length: 17 residues. V gave up 0 bases and J gave up 4 bases; unmatched junction bases: 9. Germline-derived CDR1 and CDR2 are MGHRA and YSYEKL. CDR3 in amino acids: CASSQEGTTGSGNTIYF. DNA of the CDR3: TGCGCCAGCAGCCAAGAGGGTACGACAGGGTCCGGAAACACCATATATTTT.

This chain uses TRBV20-1 with TRBJ1-1; D not certain. Between the trimmed V and J ends, which lost 6 bases and 3 bases, there was a span of 8 bases. Looked up from germline, CDR1 is DFQATT and CDR2 is SNEGSKA (reference sequence). This CDR3 contains 11 residues. CDR3 loop: CSAGRDTEAFF. In nucleotides, the CDR3 is TGCAGTGCGGGCCGCGACACTGAAGCTTTCTTT.

The chain couples TRBV18 to TRBJ1-1; TRBD1 might be the D (5 bases). The CDR3 loop spans 13 amino acids. Germline CDR1 reads KGHSH; CDR2 reads LQKENI. The ends were cut back, 3 bases at V and 3 bases at J, with 8 bases in the middle. The CDR3 DNA follows: TGTGCCAGCTCACCGTCCAGGGACACTGAAGCTTTCTTT. It codes for CASSPSRDTEAFF.

The chain recombines TRBV4-3 with TRBJ2-3; 7 bases match TRBD2. The V segment lost 0 bases and the J segment 2 bases; nucleotides outside the gene matches: 8. Germline CDR1 reads LGHNA; CDR2 reads YSLEER. The CDR3 is 17 amino acids. The CDR3 sequence is CASSQDHLGTNTDTQYF. CDR3 coding DNA: TGCGCCAGCAGCCAAGATCATCTCGGGACTAACACAGATACGCAGTATTTT.

This clone was detected a few times. The chain employs TRBV2 and TRBJ1-2; D is unresolved. The CDR3 consists of 13 residues. Germline V gene data show CDR1 as SNHLY and CDR2 as FYNNEI. V lost 2 bases to trimming and J lost 2 bases, with 6 bases between them. The CDR3 loop reads CASSELSNYGYTF. CDR3 in DNA: TGTGCCAGCAGTGAACTTAGCAACTATGGCTACACCTTC.

This clone was observed a single time. The chain links TRBV7-2 to TRBJ2-1; D is undetermined. The V and J ends lost 0 bases and 7 bases respectively, with 10 bases between them. The CDR3 runs 14 residues. The germline gives CDR1 SGHTA, CDR2 FQGNSA. Here the CDR3 DNA reads TGTGCCAGCAGCTTAGCGGTCAGGCCGAATGAGCAGTTCTTC. Its protein product is CASSLAVRPNEQFF.

This clone was detected only a few times. V is TRBV7-9 and J is TRBJ2-5; possibly TRBD1 for D (6 bases). Germline CDR1 SEHNR, CDR2 FQNEAQ (reference sequence). The CDR3 consists of 15 residues. V was cut by 4 bases and J by 0 bases, with 12 bases left in between. DNA of the CDR3: TGTGCCAGCAGCTCCCCCTACAGGGACCAAGAGACCCAGTACTTC. Translation gives CASSSPYRDQETQYF.

This sequence joins TRBV2 and TRBJ2-7; 11 positions match TRBD1. Germline CDR1 SNHLY, CDR2 FYNNEI. Germline trimming cut 7 bases from V and 4 bases from J; bases unmatched to any gene: 6. The CDR3 has 14 amino acids. CDR3 loop: CASTRDRGEYEQYF. Here the CDR3 DNA reads TGTGCCAGCACACGGGACAGGGGGGAGTACGAGCAGTACTTC.

The CDR3 nucleotides are TGCGCCAGCAGCCGGACTAGCGGTAGCTCCTACGAGCAGTACTTC. Its protein product is CASSRTSGSSYEQYF. This sequence joins TRBV5-1 and TRBJ2-7; 10 bases are shared with TRBD2. Germline CDR1 and CDR2: SGHRS and YFSETQ. The CDR3 is made up of 15 amino acids. Trimming removed 4 bases from V and 0 bases from J; junction bases left unmatched: 4.

CDR3 in DNA: TGTGCCAGCAGTTTAGGGACTTCTAGCTCCTACAATGAGCAGTTCTTC. This translates into CASSLGTSSSYNEQFF. The J gene is TRBJ2-1, the V gene TRBV27; D possibly corresponds to TRBD2 (6 bases). Trimming left V 2 bases short and J 0 bases short, with 11 bases between. The CDR3 loop spans 16 amino acids. Germline-derived CDR1 and CDR2 are MNHEY and SMNVEV (reference sequence).

The chain carries TRBV7-8 and TRBJ2-5; D may be TRBD2 (5 bases). This CDR3 has 15 amino acids. Trimming took off 1 base at V and 2 bases at J, with 11 bases between the two ends. Germline V gives CDR1 SGHVS, CDR2 FQNEAQ. The CDR3, as DNA: TGTGCCAGCAGCTTAGTTGGACTGGGACAAGAGACCCAGTACTTC. It yields the protein CASSLVGLGQETQYF.

The chain links TRBV7-2 to TRBJ2-5, with D uncertain. CDR3 length equals 14 residues. V lost 3 bases and J lost 2, with 10 bases in between. Looked up from germline, CDR1 is SGHTA and CDR2 is FQGNSA. This chain's CDR3 is CASSFGYTQETQYF. CDR3 DNA sequence: TGTGCCAGCAGCTTCGGGTACACTCAAGAGACCCAGTACTTC.